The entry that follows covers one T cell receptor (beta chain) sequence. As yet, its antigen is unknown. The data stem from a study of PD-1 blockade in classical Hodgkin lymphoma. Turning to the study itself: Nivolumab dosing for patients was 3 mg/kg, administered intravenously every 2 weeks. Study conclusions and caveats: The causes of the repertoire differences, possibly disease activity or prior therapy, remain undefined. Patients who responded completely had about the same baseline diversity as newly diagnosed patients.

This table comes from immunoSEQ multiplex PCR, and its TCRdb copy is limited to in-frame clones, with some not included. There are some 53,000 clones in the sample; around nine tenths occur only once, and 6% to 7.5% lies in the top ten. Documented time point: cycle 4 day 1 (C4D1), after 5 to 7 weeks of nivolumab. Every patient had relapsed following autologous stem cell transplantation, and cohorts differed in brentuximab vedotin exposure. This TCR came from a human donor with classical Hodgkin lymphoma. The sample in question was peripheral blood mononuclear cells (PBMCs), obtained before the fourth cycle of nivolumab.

CDR3 sequence: CASSLGLAGRETQYF. In nucleotides, the CDR3 is TGTGCCAGCAGTTTAGGGCTAGCGGGGAGAGAGACCCAGTACTTC. The J gene is TRBJ2-5, the V gene TRBV28; TRBD2 aligns across 9 bases. J gave up 4 bases and V 2 bases, and 5 bases lay outside the gene matches. The CDR3 totals 15 residues. Per the germline V gene, CDR1 is MDHEN and CDR2 is SYDVKM.